These 25 T cell receptor beta chains were all obtained from the same sample, sequenced in a study of control samples from healthy donors and cancer patients. Clones were sequenced by immunoSEQ multiplex PCR, and TCRdb holds only the in-frame ones, with some missing. Here the sample spans approximately 84,000 clones, roughly 86% being singletons. Input material: blood. All receptors come from an older woman in good health.

J is TRBJ2-3 and V is TRBV6-2 or TRBV6-3; TRBD2 matches 9 bases. Germline CDR1 MNHEY, CDR2 SVGEGT. The CDR3 has 15 amino acids. V shed 3 bases, J shed 4 bases, and the junction held 5 bases outside the gene matches. As DNA, the CDR3 is TGTGCCAGCAGTTATGCGGGGGGGCGCCCAGATACGCAGTATTTT. As protein: CASSYAGGRPDTQYF.

This clone occurred a few times. The chain recombines TRBV6-5 with TRBJ1-5, with TRBD1 as a possible D gene (5 bases). The CDR3 has 15 amino acids. V was cut by 4 bases and J by 4 bases, with 14 bases left in between. CDR1 is MNHEY and CDR2 is SVGAGI in the germline V gene. Here the CDR3 DNA reads TGTGCCAGCAGTTGGGGACGGGGGTCTAATCAGCCCCAGCATTTT. Residues: CASSWGRGSNQPQHF.

The rearrangement joins TRBV11-2 to TRBJ2-5; D is uncertain. Trimming cost V 4 bases and J 5 bases, with 8 bases left between them. This CDR3 is built from 12 residues. Germline CDR1 SGHAT, CDR2 FQNNGV. The CDR3 loop reads CASSWYGETQYF. Here the CDR3 DNA reads TGTGCCAGCAGCTGGTACGGGGAGACCCAGTACTTC.

The gene calls are TRBV5-5 and TRBJ2-1, with a tentative D call TRBD2 (5 bases). The CDR3 totals 14 residues. Trimming removed 0 bases at V and 8 bases at J, with 12 bases between. Germline V lookup: CDR1 SGHKS, CDR2 YYEKEE (reference sequence). The CDR3 sequence: CASSLAPSIDEQFF. The CDR3 DNA reads TGTGCCAGCAGCTTGGCTCCTAGCATTGATGAGCAGTTCTTC.

The chain is built from TRBV3-1 (or the pseudogene TRBV3-2) and TRBJ1-1; D gene uncertain. This CDR3 has 13 amino acids. Germline V gene sequence: CDR1 LGHDT, CDR2 YNNKEL (reference sequence). Trimming pared 4 bases from V and 3 bases from J, leaving 9 bases between. CDR3 in amino acids: CASSLGLYTEAFF. The CDR3 DNA sequence: TGTGCCAGCAGCCTCGGTTTATACACTGAAGCTTTCTTT.

The chain carries TRBV2 and TRBJ2-7, with D tentatively TRBD2 (5 bases). CDR1 is SNHLY, CDR2 FYNNEI, per germline. The length of the CDR3 is 12 residues. The ends were cut back, 6 bases at V and 2 bases at J, with 8 bases in the middle. The CDR3 protein is CASSKLAYEQYF. Here the CDR3 DNA reads TGTGCCAGCAGCAAACTAGCCTACGAGCAGTACTTC.

This chain connects TRBV29-1 to TRBJ1-1, with D hard to call. CDR1 and CDR2 (germline): SQVTM, ANQGSEA. V dropped 5 bases and J dropped 0 bases, with 16 bases sitting between them. The CDR3 is 15 residues long. This CDR3 reads CSVLLSRTMNTEAFF. CDR3 coding DNA: TGCAGCGTTCTTCTTAGCCGAACCATGAACACTGAAGCTTTCTTT.

This rearrangement joins TRBV19 to TRBJ2-2; 14 positions agree with TRBD2. V was pared by 7 bases and J by 6 bases, with 16 bases of the junction left unmatched. CDR3 length: 19 residues. Germline V gives CDR1 LNHDA, CDR2 SQIVND (reference sequence). The CDR3 bases are TGTGCCAGTACCCTAGACCCCCTGGGACTAGCGGGAGTATCCGGGGAGCTGTTTTTT. It encodes CASTLDPLGLAGVSGELFF.

V is TRBV6-5 and J is TRBJ2-1; D could derive from TRBD1 or TRBD2 (6 bases each). Germline CDR1 reads MNHEY; CDR2 reads SVGAGI. V was clipped by 5 bases and J by 7 bases, with 15 bases between them. CDR3 length: 14 amino acids. CDR3 sequence reads: CASSHQEGGNEQFF. The CDR3 DNA reads as TGTGCCAGCAGTCACCAAGAAGGGGGGAATGAGCAGTTCTTC.

This sequence joins TRBV7-9 and TRBJ1-3; TRBD1 might be the D (5 bases). The germline V and J ends were trimmed by 5 bases and 6 bases, with 14 bases remaining between them. The CDR3 spans 14 residues. Germline V lookup: CDR1 SEHNR, CDR2 FQNEAQ (reference sequence). The CDR3 region is CASSHTRQPNTIYF. CDR3 in DNA: TGTGCCAGCAGCCATACGAGACAGCCAAACACCATATATTTT.

V and J are TRBV12-3 or TRBV12-4 and TRBJ2-5; the D gene is possibly TRBD2 (5 bases). The CDR3 consists of 13 residues. V lost 7 bases to trimming and J lost 5 bases, with 14 bases between them. The CDR3 nucleotides read TGTGCCAGCAACGGGGAGTTCGGTGAGACCCAGTACTTC. Its protein product is CASNGEFGETQYF.

This clone was seen just once. The chain uses TRBV11-2 and TRBJ2-7; 7 nucleotides line up with TRBD2. CDR3 length: 15 amino acids. Germline CDR1 is SGHAT and CDR2 is FQNNGV. Unmatched junction bases numbered 5, after V lost 0 bases and J lost 3 bases. CDR3 sequence: CASSLEGGSIYEQYF. The CDR3 coding sequence is TGTGCCAGCAGCTTAGAGGGCGGGAGTATCTACGAGCAGTACTTC.

As concerns this clone: This sample includes further DNA sequences coding for the same CDR3. The chain carries TRBV5-1 and TRBJ1-4; 10 positions match TRBD1. CDR3 length: 14 residues. V gave up 4 bases and J gave up 8 bases; unmatched junction bases: 5. Germline V lookup: CDR1 SGHRS, CDR2 YFSETQ. In DNA form, the CDR3 reads TGCGCCAGCAGCCCCGACAGGGGGCGGGAAAAACTGTTTTTT. It is translated as CASSPDRGREKLFF.

The chain carries TRBV24-1 and TRBJ1-2; TRBD1 is a possible D gene (6 bases). This CDR3 is built from 14 residues. In germline, CDR1 is KGHDR, CDR2 SFDVKD. V lost 9 bases and J lost 7, with 20 bases in between. The CDR3 nucleotides read TGTGCCACCTCAGGGGCCCCACTTTGGGGTGGCTACACCTTC. Its protein is CATSGAPLWGGYTF.

CDR3 DNA: TGCGCCAGCAGCTTAAGTACAGGGGGCGGTCAGCCCCAGCATTTT. This translates into CASSLSTGGGQPQHF. The rearrangement joins TRBV5-1 to TRBJ1-5, with 9 bases matching TRBD1. J lost 6 bases, V lost 2 bases, and 6 bases had no gene match. The CDR3 has 15 residues. Germline CDR1 and CDR2: SGHRS and YFSETQ.

V gene TRBV5-5 combines with J gene TRBJ1-6; D is unclear. V shed 6 bases and J shed 4 bases, with 17 bases lying between them. The germline V gene encodes CDR1 SGHKS and CDR2 YYEKEE (reference sequence). This CDR3 spans 16 amino acids. The CDR3 reads CASTPRESVYNSPLHF. Written as DNA, the CDR3 is TGTGCCAGCACCCCGCGGGAGAGCGTTTATAATTCACCCCTCCACTTT.

The chain links TRBV5-4 to TRBJ2-1; D is ambiguous. Trimming stripped 2 bases from V and 0 bases from J, with 9 bases between. This CDR3 region has 15 residues. Per the germline V gene, CDR1 is SGHNT and CDR2 is YYREEE (reference sequence). The CDR3, as DNA: TGTGCCAGCAGCTTTTGGGGTCCCTCCTACAATGAGCAGTTCTTC. This encodes CASSFWGPSYNEQFF.

The CDR3 loop is CASSLQGDSGEQYF. The CDR3 DNA is TGTGCCAGCAGCTTACAGGGGGATAGCGGCGAGCAGTACTTC. This chain connects TRBV7-2 to TRBJ2-7; D is possibly TRBD1 (7 bases). Germline lookup yields CDR1 SGHTA and CDR2 FQGNSA. The ends were cut back, 2 bases at V and 6 bases at J, with 14 bases in the middle. This CDR3 comprises 14 residues.

The chain links TRBV28 to TRBJ2-6; D uncertain. This CDR3 spans 15 amino acids. V gave up 5 bases and J gave up 0 bases, with 8 bases separating them. Germline V gives CDR1 MDHEN, CDR2 SYDVKM. The CDR3 DNA follows: TGTGCCAGCAGTCAACCATACTCTGGGGCCAACGTCCTGACTTTC. This translates into CASSQPYSGANVLTF.

The chain is built from TRBV7-2 and TRBJ2-7; 8 nucleotides agree with TRBD2. CDR1 and CDR2 from the germline V gene are SGHTA and FQGNSA. The CDR3 length is 15 residues. V dropped 6 bases and J dropped 4; count of bases not matched to a gene: 11. The CDR3 DNA sequence: TGTGCCAGCAGATCAAGAGCGGGAGAAGTTTACGAGCAGTACTTC. This codes for CASRSRAGEVYEQYF.

V usage is TRBV15 and J usage is TRBJ2-7, with a weak D call TRBD2 (7 bases). Trimming left V 5 bases short and J 0 bases short, with 17 bases between. The germline CDR1 and CDR2 sequences are LNHNV and YYDKDF (reference sequence). CDR3 length: 16 residues. The CDR3 DNA reads as TGTGCCACCAGCGAGAGGTGGGGGGGCAGCTCCTACGAGCAGTACTTC. This gives the protein CATSERWGGSSYEQYF.

The chain couples TRBV6-5 to TRBJ2-5; perhaps D is TRBD1 or TRBD2 (5 bases each). This CDR3 has 13 residues. V was pared by 11 bases and J by 3 bases, with 16 bases between. Germline-derived CDR1 and CDR2 are MNHEY and SVGAGI. The CDR3 nucleotides are TGTGCCGCCGCGAGGGGAAGGAAAGAGACCCAGTACTTC. Amino acids: CAAARGRKETQYF.

This rearrangement joins TRBV10-3 to TRBJ1-5, with D unclear. Germline V gene sequence: CDR1 ENHRY, CDR2 SYGVKD. The CDR3 length is 13 residues. V was trimmed by 6 bases and J by 3 bases, leaving 9 bases between them. The CDR3 loop is CAIREGLNQPQHF. The CDR3 nucleotides are TGTGCCATCAGGGAGGGTCTCAATCAGCCCCAGCATTTT.

CDR3 in amino acids: CASSTGQYNSPLHF. The CDR3 DNA follows: TGTGCCAGCAGTACGGGACAGTATAATTCACCCCTCCACTTT. This chain links TRBV6-5 with TRBJ1-6, with 7 bases lining up with TRBD1. The germline V gene encodes CDR1 MNHEY and CDR2 SVGAGI. The CDR3 is 14 amino acids. J was trimmed by 4 bases and V by 5 bases; bases with no gene match: 2.

The chain couples TRBV10-1 to TRBJ2-1, with unresolved D. CDR3 size: 16 residues. Per the germline V gene, CDR1 is WNHNN and CDR2 is SYGVQD (reference sequence). Trimming shortened V by 5 bases and J by 5 bases, and 19 bases separated the two germline ends. In DNA, the CDR3 is TGCGCCAGCAGTCGAGGATGGGGATCTGGTGACAATGAGCAGTTCTTC. This encodes CASSRGWGSGDNEQFF.